Sequencing of this TCR beta chain was carried out in a study of CXCR3-negative and CXCR3-positive naive CD8 T cells. The wider study: Around 140 million TRB reads were obtained overall (about 1.5 +/- 0.3 million per library).

The sorter processed each CD8+ T cell subset in triplicate at over 250,000 cells apiece. Naive CD8+ T lymphocytes were specified as CD45RO-CCR7+CD27+CD95-. Concerning this clonotype: What it recognizes is unknown.

Study-wide points: Greater hydrophobicity was found in TRB CDR3s of CXCR3-positive naive cells than of CXCR3-negative naive cells.

UMI-labeled 5' RACE TRB cDNA libraries were prepared from the cells. TCRdb reprocessed the 5' RACE reads and stores each CDR3 protein as one record, lacking DNA. The sample has 70,000 to 100,000 distinct CDR3 sequences. Germline loops: CDR1 DFQATT, CDR2 SNEGSKA (reference sequence). This CDR3 comprises 14 residues. The material sequenced was naive CXCR3- CD8+ T cells from blood. Subset indicated: CD45RO-CCR7+CD27+CD95- naive CD8+ T cells lacking CXCR3 (TNR3-). This TCR was sampled from a human donor in good health. Some clones in this sample may be carry-over from other donors' samples. The chain combines TRBV20-1 with TRBJ2-3. The CDR3 sequence: CSALDRIRTDTQYF.